The rows below give T cell receptor beta chains drawn from one sample of a study of shared clonotypes between healthy human individuals. The method was immunoSEQ multiplex PCR; TCRdb's version includes in-frame clones alone and lacks a portion of them. The profile covers over 300,000 clones, with around 87% appearing a single time and 15% to 20% taken by the ten largest. The sample comprised memory CD8+ T cells sorted from blood. These receptors were collected from a man aged 18 to 35 in good health. The CDR3 runs from the conserved cysteine through the conserved F or W. D genes are given only for firm matches. Part of the rows lack a size; the others show once, few, many or a class for expanded clones.

.	.	TRBV4-1	TRBJ2-2	CASSQEEAGSTGELFF	TGCGCCAGCAGCCAAGAGGAGGCCGGGAGCACCGGGGAGCTGTTTTTT
.	.	TRBV15	TRBJ1-2	CATSSAAGTYGYTF	TGTGCCACCAGCAGTGCCGCCGGGACATATGGCTACACCTTC
.	TRBD2	TRBV10-3	TRBJ2-1	CAISDLGGTSGYNEQFF	TGTGCCATCAGTGACCTAGGAGGGACTAGCGGCTACAATGAGCAGTTCTTC
.	TRBD1	TRBV10-3	TRBJ1-2	CAISAGQGYGYTF	TGTGCCATCAGTGCGGGACAGGGCTATGGCTACACCTTC
.	.	TRBV4-1	TRBJ2-2	CASSQDPASGELFF	TGCGCCAGCAGCCAAGATCCGGCGTCCGGGGAGCTGTTTTTT
.	TRBD1	TRBV27	TRBJ2-7	CASSGTGGPYEQYF	TGTGCCAGCAGCGGGACAGGGGGCCCCTACGAGCAGTACTTC
.	.	TRBV27	TRBJ2-7	CASSSTVPIDEQYF	TGTGCCAGCAGTTCGACAGTTCCTATCGACGAGCAGTACTTC
.	TRBD2	TRBV10-3	TRBJ2-7	CAISEDRLAGAPYEQYF	TGTGCCATCAGTGAGGACCGACTAGCGGGGGCACCCTACGAGCAGTACTTC
.	.	TRBV30	TRBJ1-2	CAWSAENSVTGYTF	TGTGCCTGGAGTGCCGAAAACTCGGTTACGGGATACACCTTC
.	TRBD1	TRBV29-1	TRBJ2-7	CSARDRVRSYEQYF	TGCAGCGCCCGGGACAGGGTTCGCTCCTACGAGCAGTACTTC
few	TRBD2	TRBV4-1	TRBJ2-3	CASSQGYVSGGKFTDTQYF	TGCGCCAGCAGCCAAGGTTACGTGAGCGGGGGGAAATTCACAGATACGCAGTATTTT
.	.	TRBV15	TRBJ2-4	CATSGGVGNIQYF	TGTGCCACCAGCGGAGGTGTCGGAAACATTCAGTACTTC
once	TRBD2	TRBV27	TRBJ2-3	CASSSLAGSTDTQYF	TGTGCCAGCAGTTCCCTAGCGGGGAGCACAGATACGCAGTATTTT
.	.	TRBV28	TRBJ2-7	CASSPDSYEQYF	TGTGCCAGCAGTCCCGACAGCTACGAGCAGTACTTC
.	TRBD2	TRBV27	TRBJ2-1	CASSFSSGFYNEQFF	TGTGCCAGCAGTTTCTCTAGCGGGTTCTACAATGAGCAGTTCTTC
.	.	TRBV6-1	TRBJ2-1	CASSEAGGANNEQFF	TGTGCCAGCAGTGAAGCCGGGGGAGCAAACAATGAGCAGTTCTTC
.	.	TRBV27	TRBJ1-5	CASSFAGASEPQHF	TGTGCCAGCAGTTTCGCGGGTGCGAGCGAGCCCCAGCATTTT